This T cell receptor beta chain is drawn from a study of T-cell memory formation after mild COVID-19. Whole-study context: Largely, TCR clusters stayed within a single donor.

TCRdb called the 5' RACE reads again in MiXCR, with one record for every CDR3 protein. This sample carries about 140,000 distinct CDR3 sequences, around 15% of them seen once, and the ten largest clones take roughly 28%. Study outcomes and limitations: Pre-infection memory carried some responding clones, suggesting that cross-reactive memory joined.

Per the germline V gene, CDR1 is MGHRA and CDR2 is YSYEKL. V was trimmed by 6 bases and J by 0 bases, leaving 15 bases between them. The CDR3 sequence is 15 residues long. About this clonotype itself: Its target is not known.

The clonotype originates from an adult woman who had mild COVID-19 (a few samples of this study predate the infection). Cell type and time point are not known. This sequence joins TRBV4-1 and TRBJ2-7; D may be TRBD1 (6 bases). The sample consisted of PBMCs or a T cell subset sorted from them (not recorded which). This CDR3 reads CASSYDRMYSYEQYF. The CDR3 bases are TGCGCCAGCAGTTACGACAGGATGTACTCCTACGAGCAGTACTTC.